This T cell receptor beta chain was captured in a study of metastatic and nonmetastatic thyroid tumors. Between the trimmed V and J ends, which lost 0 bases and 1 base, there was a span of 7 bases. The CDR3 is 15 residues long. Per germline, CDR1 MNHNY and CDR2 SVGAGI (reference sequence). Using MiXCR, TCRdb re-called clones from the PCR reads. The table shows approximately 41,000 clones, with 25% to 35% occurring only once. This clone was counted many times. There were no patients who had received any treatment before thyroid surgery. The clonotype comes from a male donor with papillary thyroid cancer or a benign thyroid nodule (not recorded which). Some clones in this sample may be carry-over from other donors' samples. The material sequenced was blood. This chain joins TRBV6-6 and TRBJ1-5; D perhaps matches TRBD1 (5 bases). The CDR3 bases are TGTGCCAGCAGTTACTCGTGGGACAGCAATCAGCCCCAGCATTTT. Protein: CASSYSWDSNQPQHF.